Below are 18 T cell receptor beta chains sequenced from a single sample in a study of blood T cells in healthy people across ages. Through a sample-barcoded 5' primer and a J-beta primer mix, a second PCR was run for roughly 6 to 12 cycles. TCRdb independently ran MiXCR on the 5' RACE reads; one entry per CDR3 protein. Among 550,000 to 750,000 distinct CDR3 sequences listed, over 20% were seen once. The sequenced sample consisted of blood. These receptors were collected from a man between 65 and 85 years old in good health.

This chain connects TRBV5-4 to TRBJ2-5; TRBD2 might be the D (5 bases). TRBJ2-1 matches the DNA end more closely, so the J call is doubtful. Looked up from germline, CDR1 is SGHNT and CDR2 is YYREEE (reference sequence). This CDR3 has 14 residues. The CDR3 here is CASSLTSRSNEQFF. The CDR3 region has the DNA TGTGCCAGCAGCTTAACTAGTAGGTCCAATGAGCAGTTCTTC.

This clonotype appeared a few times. This CDR3 reads CAINGGGSTDTQYF. The DNA for the CDR3 is TGTGCCATCAATGGCGGGGGGAGCACAGATACGCAGTATTTT. The chain couples TRBV10-3 to TRBJ2-3; 8 bases fit TRBD2. The CDR3 covers 14 residues. V dropped 7 bases and J dropped 0; count of bases not matched to a gene: 3. Germline V gene sequence: CDR1 ENHRY, CDR2 SYGVKD.

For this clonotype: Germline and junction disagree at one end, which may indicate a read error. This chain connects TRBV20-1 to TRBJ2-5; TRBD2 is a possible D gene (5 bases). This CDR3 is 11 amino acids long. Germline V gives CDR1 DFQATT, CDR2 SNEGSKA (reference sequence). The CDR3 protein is CSASRKEVGFF. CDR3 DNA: TGCAGTGCTAGCCGTAAGGAGGTGGGGTTCTTC.

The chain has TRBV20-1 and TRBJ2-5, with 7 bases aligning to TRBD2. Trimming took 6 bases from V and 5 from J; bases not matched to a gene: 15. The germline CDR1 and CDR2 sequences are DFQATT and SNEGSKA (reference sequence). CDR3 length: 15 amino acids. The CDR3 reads CSAQKGTGAGETQYF. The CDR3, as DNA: TGCAGTGCCCAAAAGGGGACGGGAGCGGGGGAGACCCAGTACTTC.

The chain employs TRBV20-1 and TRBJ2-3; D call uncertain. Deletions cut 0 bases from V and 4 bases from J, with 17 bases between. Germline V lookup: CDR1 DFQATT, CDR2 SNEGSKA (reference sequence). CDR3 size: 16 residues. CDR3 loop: CSARDLGLDKADTQYF. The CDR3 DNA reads TGCAGTGCTAGAGATCTTGGGCTGGATAAAGCAGATACGCAGTATTTT.

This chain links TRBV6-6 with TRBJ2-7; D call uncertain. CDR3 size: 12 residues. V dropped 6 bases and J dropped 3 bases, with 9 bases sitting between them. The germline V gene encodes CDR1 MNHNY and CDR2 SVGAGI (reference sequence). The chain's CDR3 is CASRLGFYEQYF. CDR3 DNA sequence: TGTGCCAGCAGGTTGGGATTCTACGAGCAGTACTTC.

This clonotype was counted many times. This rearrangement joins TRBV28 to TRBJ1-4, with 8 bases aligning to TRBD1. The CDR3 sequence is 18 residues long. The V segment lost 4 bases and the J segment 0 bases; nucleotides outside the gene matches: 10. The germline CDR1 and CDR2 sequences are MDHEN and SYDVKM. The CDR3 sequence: CASSSPGQAFATNEKLFF. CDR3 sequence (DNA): TGTGCCAGCAGTTCGCCGGGACAGGCATTTGCAACTAATGAAAAACTGTTTTTT.

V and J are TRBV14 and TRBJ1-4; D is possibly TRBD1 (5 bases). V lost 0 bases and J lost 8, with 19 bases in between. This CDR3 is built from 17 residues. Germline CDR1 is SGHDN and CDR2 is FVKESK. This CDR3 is CASSQDKMGVSREKLFF. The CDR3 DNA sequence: TGTGCCAGCAGCCAAGATAAGATGGGGGTATCGAGGGAAAAACTGTTTTTT.

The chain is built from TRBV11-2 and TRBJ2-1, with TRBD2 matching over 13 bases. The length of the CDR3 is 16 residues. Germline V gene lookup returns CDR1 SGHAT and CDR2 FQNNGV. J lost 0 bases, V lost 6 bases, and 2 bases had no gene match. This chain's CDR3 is CASRLAGGSSYNEQFF. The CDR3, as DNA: TGTGCCAGCAGACTAGCGGGAGGGAGCTCCTACAATGAGCAGTTCTTC.

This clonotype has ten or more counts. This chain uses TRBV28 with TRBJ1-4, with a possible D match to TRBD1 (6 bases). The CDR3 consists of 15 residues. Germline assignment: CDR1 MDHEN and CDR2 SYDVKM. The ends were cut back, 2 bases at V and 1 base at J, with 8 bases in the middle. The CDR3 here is CASSLRTVTNEKLFF. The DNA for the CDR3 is TGTGCCAGCAGTTTAAGGACAGTAACTAATGAAAAACTGTTTTTT.

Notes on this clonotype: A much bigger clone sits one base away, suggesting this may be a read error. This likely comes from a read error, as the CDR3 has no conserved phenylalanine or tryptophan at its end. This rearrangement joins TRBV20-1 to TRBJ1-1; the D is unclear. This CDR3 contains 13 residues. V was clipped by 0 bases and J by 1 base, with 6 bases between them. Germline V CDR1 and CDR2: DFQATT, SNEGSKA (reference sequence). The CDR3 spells CSARDRENTEAFL. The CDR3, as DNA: TGCAGTGCTAGAGATCGGGAGAACACTGAAGCTTTCCTT.

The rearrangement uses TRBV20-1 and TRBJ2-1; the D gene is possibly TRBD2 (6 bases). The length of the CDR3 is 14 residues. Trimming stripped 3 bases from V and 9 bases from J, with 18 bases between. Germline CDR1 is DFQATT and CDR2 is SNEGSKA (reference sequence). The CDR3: CSASRGGPRGEQFF. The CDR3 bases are TGCAGTGCTAGTCGGGGAGGCCCCCGCGGTGAGCAGTTCTTC.

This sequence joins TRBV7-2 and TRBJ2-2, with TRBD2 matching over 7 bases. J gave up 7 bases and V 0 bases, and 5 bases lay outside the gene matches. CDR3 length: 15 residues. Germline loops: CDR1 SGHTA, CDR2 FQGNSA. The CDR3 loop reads CASSLAGGPGGELFF. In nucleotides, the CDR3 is TGTGCCAGCAGCTTAGCGGGAGGGCCCGGCGGGGAGCTGTTTTTT.

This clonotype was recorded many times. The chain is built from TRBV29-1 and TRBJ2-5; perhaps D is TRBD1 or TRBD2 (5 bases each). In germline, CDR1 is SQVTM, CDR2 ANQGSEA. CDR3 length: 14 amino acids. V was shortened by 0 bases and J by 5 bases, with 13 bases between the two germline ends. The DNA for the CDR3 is TGCAGCGTTGAAGAAATAGGGGACCGGGAGACCCAGTACTTC. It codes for CSVEEIGDRETQYF.

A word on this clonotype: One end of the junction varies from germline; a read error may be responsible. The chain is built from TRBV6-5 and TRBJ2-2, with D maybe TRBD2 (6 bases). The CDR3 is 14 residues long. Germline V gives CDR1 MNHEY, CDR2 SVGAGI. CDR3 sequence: CASSYSGETGELFF. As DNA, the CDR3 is TGTGCCAGCAGCTACTCGGGGGAGACCGGGGAGCTGTTTTTT.

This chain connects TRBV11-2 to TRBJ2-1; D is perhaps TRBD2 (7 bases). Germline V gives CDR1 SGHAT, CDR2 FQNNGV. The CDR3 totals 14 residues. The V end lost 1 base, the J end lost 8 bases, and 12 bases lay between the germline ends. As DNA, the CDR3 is TGTGCCAGCAGCTTAGTTAGGGGGGGCTATGAGCAGTTCTTC. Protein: CASSLVRGGYEQFF.

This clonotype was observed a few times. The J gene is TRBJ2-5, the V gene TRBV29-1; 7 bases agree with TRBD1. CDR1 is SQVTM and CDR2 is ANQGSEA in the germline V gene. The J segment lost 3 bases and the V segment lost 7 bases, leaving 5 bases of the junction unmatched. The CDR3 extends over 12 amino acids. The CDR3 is CSGKTGEETQYF. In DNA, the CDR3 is TGCAGCGGGAAAACAGGGGAAGAGACCCAGTACTTC.

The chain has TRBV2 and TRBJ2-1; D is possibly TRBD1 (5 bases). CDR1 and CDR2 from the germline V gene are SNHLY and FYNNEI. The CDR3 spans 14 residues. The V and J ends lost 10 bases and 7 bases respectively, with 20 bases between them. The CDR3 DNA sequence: TGTGCCACCCGCCTGGACGTGCAGGGAAATGAGCAGTTCTTC. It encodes CATRLDVQGNEQFF.